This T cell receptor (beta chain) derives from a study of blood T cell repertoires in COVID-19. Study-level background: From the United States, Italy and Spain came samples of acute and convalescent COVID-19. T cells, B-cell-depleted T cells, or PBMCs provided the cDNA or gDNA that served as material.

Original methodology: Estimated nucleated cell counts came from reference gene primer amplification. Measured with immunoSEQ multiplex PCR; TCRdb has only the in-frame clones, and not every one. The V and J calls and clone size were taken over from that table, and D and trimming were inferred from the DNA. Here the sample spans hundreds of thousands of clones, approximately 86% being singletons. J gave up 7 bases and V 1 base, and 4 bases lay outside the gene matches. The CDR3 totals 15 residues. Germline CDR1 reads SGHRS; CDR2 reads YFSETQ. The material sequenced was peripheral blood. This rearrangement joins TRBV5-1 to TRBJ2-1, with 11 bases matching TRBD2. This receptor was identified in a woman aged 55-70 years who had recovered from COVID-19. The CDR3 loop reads CASSLLAGGGNEQFF. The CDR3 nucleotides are TGCGCCAGCAGCTTGCTAGCGGGGGGCGGTAATGAGCAGTTCTTC.